This T cell receptor beta chain was sequenced during a study of blood T cell repertoires in COVID-19 (dated by TCRdb to the early 2020s). Broadly, across the study: Collaborator samples came from the United States, Italy and Spain and covered acute and convalescent phases of COVID-19. The prospective study material was composed of cDNA or gDNA derived from T cells, B-cell-depleted T cells, or PBMCs. The dataset comprised deeply sampled blood TCRbeta repertoires from subjects exposed to, actively infected with, or recovered from COVID-19. The repertoires were released in a freely available public database meant as a resource for research on the immune response to SARS-CoV-2. Samples came from the ongoing ImmuneRACE study (first 160 participants) plus 1,254 subjects from 6 global collaborators. Sample metadata almost always included a de-identified subject ID, COVID-19 status, age in years and sex. Where available, HLA class I and class II types were obtained from metadata supplied by the sample provider rather than from assay-based typing.

At one collaborating source in Seattle, patients were enrolled during active infection and were followed longitudinally through the course of disease. The collaborating institutions used their own protocols to collect whole blood in K2EDTA tubes. For TCRbeta analysis, collaborator samples were shipped as frozen whole blood, as isolated PBMCs, or as DNA extracted from either sample type. A remark on this clone: It has no known antigen specificity. Base qualities are not at hand, and no much larger clone is one base apart.

What the study reported, not specific to this receptor: The quantity of clinical and demographic metadata differed by source and by participant and was supplied without curation.

The CDR1 and CDR2 encoded by the germline V gene (reference sequence) are LNHDA and SQIVND. Taken from cysteine to phenylalanine, the CDR3 has 14 residues. The entry retains the CDR3 DNA only, 42 bases that are in frame from base 1. The junction carries 10 bases between V and J, which are trimmed by 4 bases and 1 base respectively. TCRbeta CDR3 regions were amplified from genomic DNA using the immunoSEQ Assay, a bias-controlled multiplex PCR. The paper's data handling went like this. Within the assay, amplification of reference gene primers was used to estimate how many nucleated cells each sample contained. To quantify the absolute abundance of each unique TCRbeta CDR3 rearrangement, sequence reads were collapsed and filtered. Productive Simpson clonality was computed per sample as the square root of Simpson's diversity index over productive rearrangements. In TCRdb, the immuneACCESS table is reduced to in-frame sequences with V and J assigned. These tables do not hold every clone; where another copy was compared, an unresolved V gene accounts for under half, and the others remain unexplained. Clone size and V and J calls were adopted from that table, with D and trimming inferred from the DNA. In all, the sample holds under 200,000 clones, and roughly 80% of those were seen once. The ten largest make up 6.5% to 9.5% of the sample.

This TCR came from a woman in her fifties or sixties with COVID-19, enrolled during active disease. Sequenced sample: peripheral blood. Rearrangement joined TRBV19 to TRBJ1-1, with the D gene too uncertain to name. The CDR3 protein is CASSTGRTNTEAFF. Here is the DNA: TGTGCCAGTAGTACGGGGAGGACGAACACTGAAGCTTTCTTT. Supplemented by the reference TRBV19 and TRBJ1-1 proteins around the CDR3, the complete variable domain is DGGITQSPKYLFRKEGQNVTLSCEQNLNHDAMYWYRQDPGQGLRLIYYSQIVNDFQKGDIAEGYSVSREKKESFPLTVTSAQKNPTAFYLCASSTGRTNTEAFFGQGTRLTVV.